This T cell receptor beta chain was recovered during a study of cytomegalovirus exposure and HLA in healthy donors. General study points: Most TCR sequences were rare, but some public TCRs occurred in many donors. Using the classifier, cytomegalovirus status was reportedly diagnosed with high specificity and sensitivity. Testing in vitro showed a few CMV-associated chains specific for CMV antigens.

CDR1 MNHNY and CDR2 SVGAGI come from the germline V gene (reference sequence). The CDR3 contains 14 residues. V was pared by 9 bases and J by 5 bases, with 9 bases of the junction left unmatched. The data were produced by immunoSEQ multiplex PCR, yet TCRdb's version contains in-frame clones alone and is incomplete. The repertoire includes some 140,000 clones, around 80% of them detected once, and approximately 30% sits in the top ten. Comment on this clone: Its antigen is not known.

Material: PBMCs. The genes are TRBV6-6 and TRBJ2-2; 7 bases align to TRBD2. This clonotype was sampled from a man under 40 in good health and CMV-seropositive. The CDR3 DNA reads TGTGCCAGTCGGGGGGACCTCCGGACCGGGGAGCTGTTTTTT. Encoded protein: CASRGDLRTGELFF.